This T cell receptor beta chain was captured in a study of cytomegalovirus exposure and HLA in healthy donors. Study results and caveats: Later analysis associated a missense DCLRE1C variant with TCR beta V- and J-gene trimming. Reports credit the classifier with highly specific, highly sensitive diagnosis of cytomegalovirus status. Most CMV-associated TCR beta chains appeared HLA-restricted in a later analysis.

Trimming left V 0 bases short and J 1 base short, with 12 bases between. Germline CDR1 SGHAT, CDR2 FQDESV (reference sequence). The CDR3 runs to 16 residues. It was with 60 Vbeta and 13 Jbeta primers that the PCR ran. Assay: immunoSEQ multiplex PCR; the TCRdb copy retains only in-frame clones and omits some. The table lists 150,000 to 200,000 clones, roughly 65% of them singletons, with 4% to 5.5% in the top ten. Comments on this clone: Its specificity is unknown.

This clonotype originated in a woman younger than 30 in good health and CMV-seropositive. The sample was PBMCs. The chain combines TRBV11-1 with TRBJ1-1, with TRBD1 as a possible D gene (5 bases). CDR3 amino acids: CASSLAVGHTNTEAFF. The CDR3 DNA follows: TGTGCCAGCAGCTTAGCAGTTGGACATACGAACACTGAAGCTTTCTTT.